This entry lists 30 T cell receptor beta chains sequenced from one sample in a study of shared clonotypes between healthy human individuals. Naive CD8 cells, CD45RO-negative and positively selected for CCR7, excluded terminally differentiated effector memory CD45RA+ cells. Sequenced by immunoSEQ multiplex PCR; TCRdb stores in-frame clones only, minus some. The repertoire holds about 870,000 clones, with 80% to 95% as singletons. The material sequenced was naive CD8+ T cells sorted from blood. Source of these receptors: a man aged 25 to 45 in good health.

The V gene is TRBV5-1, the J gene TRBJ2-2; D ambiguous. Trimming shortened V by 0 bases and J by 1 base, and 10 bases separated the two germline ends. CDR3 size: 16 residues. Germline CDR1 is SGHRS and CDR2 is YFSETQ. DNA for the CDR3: TGCGCCAGCAGCTTGGCCCCCCCAGAGAACACCGGGGAGCTGTTTTTT. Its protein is CASSLAPPENTGELFF.

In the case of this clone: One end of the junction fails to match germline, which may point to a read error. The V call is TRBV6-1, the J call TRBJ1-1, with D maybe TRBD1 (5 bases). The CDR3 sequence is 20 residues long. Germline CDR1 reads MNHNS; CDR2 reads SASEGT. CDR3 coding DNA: TGTGCCAGCAGTGGCCGGGCAGGGTTCGGTTCACGAACACAGAACGCTGAAGCTTTCTTT. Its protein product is CASSGRAGFGSRTQNAEAFF.

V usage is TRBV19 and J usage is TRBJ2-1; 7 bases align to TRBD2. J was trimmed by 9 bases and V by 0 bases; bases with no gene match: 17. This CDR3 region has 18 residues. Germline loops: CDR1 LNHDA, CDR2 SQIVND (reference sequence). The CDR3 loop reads CASSIDWERDGFLGEQFF. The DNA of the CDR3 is TGTGCCAGTAGTATAGATTGGGAGCGGGACGGCTTCCTGGGTGAGCAGTTCTTC.

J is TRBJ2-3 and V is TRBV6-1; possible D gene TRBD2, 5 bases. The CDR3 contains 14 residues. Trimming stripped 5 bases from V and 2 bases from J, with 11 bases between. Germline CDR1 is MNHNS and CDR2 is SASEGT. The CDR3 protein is CASSLRVLTDTQYF. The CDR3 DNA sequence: TGTGCCAGCAGTTTGAGGGTCCTCACAGATACGCAGTATTTT.

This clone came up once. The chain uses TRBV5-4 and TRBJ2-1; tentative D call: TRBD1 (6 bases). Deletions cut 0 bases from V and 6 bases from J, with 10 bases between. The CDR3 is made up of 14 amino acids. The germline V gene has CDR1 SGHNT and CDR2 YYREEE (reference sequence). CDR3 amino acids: CASSLGTGSNEQFF. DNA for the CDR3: TGTGCCAGCAGCTTGGGTACAGGGTCCAATGAGCAGTTCTTC.

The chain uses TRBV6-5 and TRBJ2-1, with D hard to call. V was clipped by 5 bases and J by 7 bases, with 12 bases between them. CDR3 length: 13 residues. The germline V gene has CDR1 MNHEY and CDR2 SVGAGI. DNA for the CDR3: TGTGCCAGCAGTCCGACGGACGGGAATGAGCAGTTCTTC. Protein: CASSPTDGNEQFF.

In DNA form, the CDR3 reads TGTGCCAGCAGCTTGGAACAGGCCCCGTCCTACGAGCAGTACTTC. Its translation: CASSLEQAPSYEQYF. V gene TRBV7-6 combines with J gene TRBJ2-7, with D perhaps TRBD1 (5 bases). V shed 3 bases and J shed 1 base, with 13 bases lying between them. From germline, CDR1 is SGHVS and CDR2 FNYEAQ. The CDR3 covers 15 residues.

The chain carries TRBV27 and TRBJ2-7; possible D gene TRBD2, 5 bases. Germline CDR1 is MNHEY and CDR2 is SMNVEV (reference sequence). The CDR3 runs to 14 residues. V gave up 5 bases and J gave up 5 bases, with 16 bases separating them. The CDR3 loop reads CASSLGPRGHEQYF. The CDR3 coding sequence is TGTGCCAGCAGTCTAGGACCCCGAGGGCACGAGCAGTACTTC.

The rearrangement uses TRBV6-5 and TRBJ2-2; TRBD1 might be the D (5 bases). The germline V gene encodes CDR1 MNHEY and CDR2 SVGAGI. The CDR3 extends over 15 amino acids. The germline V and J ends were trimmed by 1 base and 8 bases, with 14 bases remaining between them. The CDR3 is CASSYLGPAGGELFF. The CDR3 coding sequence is TGTGCCAGCAGTTACTTGGGGCCAGCCGGGGGGGAGCTGTTTTTT.

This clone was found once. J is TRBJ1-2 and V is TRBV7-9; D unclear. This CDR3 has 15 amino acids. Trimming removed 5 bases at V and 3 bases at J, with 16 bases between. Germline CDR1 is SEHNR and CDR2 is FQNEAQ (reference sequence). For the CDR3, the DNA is TGTGCCAGCAGCCGAGGTGGAGGCGCTGACTATGGCTACACCTTC. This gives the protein CASSRGGGADYGYTF.

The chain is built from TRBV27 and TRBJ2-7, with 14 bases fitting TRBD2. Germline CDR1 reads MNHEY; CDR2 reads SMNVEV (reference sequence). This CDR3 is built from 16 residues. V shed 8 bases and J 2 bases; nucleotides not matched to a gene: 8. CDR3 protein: CASRGTSGSFPYEQYF. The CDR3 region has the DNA TGTGCCAGCCGCGGGACTAGCGGGAGTTTCCCCTACGAGCAGTACTTC.

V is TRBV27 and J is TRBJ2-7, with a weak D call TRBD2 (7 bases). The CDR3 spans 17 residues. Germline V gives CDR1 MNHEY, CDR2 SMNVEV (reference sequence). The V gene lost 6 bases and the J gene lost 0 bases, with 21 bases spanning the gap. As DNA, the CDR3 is TGTGCCAGCAGACCCCGGTTGGGGGGCGGGAGCTCCTACGAGCAGTACTTC. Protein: CASRPRLGGGSSYEQYF.

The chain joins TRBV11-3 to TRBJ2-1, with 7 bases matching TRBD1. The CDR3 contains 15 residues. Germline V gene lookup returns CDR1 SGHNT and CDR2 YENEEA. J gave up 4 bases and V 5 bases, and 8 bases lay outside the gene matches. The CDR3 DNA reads TGTGCCAGCAGCAATACAGGGGATAGTTACAATGAGCAGTTCTTC. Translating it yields CASSNTGDSYNEQFF.

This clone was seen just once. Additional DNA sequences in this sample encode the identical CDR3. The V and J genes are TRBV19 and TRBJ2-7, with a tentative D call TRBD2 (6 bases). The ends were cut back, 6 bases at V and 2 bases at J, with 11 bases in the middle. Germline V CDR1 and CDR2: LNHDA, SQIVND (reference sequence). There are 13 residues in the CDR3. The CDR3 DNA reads TGTGCCAGTAGCGCGGGGTTACCCTACGAGCAGTACTTC. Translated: CASSAGLPYEQYF.

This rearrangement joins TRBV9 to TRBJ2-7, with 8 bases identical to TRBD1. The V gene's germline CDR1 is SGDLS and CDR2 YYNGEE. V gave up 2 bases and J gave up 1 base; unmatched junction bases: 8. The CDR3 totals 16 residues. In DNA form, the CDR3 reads TGTGCCAGCAGCGTGGGACAGGCCCAACCTTCCTACGAGCAGTACTTC. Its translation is CASSVGQAQPSYEQYF.

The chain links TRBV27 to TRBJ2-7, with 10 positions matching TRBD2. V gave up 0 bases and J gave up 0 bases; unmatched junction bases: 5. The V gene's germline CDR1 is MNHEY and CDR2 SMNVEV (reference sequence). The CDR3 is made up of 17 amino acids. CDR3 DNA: TGTGCCAGCAGTTTATCCCTCGGGACTAGCGACTCCTACGAGCAGTACTTC. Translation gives CASSLSLGTSDSYEQYF.

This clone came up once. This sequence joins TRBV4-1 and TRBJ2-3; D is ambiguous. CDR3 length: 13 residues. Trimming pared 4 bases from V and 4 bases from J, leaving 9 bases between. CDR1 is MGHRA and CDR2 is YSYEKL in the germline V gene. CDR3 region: CASSLRLSDTQYF. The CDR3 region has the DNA TGCGCCAGCAGCCTTCGACTGTCAGATACGCAGTATTTT.

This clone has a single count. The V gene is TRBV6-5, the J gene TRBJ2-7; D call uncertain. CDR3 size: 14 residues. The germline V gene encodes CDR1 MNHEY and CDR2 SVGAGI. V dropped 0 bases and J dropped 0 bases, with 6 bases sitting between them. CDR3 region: CASSYSEASYEQYF. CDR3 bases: TGTGCCAGCAGTTACTCAGAGGCCTCCTACGAGCAGTACTTC.

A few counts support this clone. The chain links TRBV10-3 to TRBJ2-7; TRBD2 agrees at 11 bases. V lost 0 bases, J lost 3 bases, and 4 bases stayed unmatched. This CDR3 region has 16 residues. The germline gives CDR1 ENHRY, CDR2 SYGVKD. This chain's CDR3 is CAISESGTSGFYEQYF. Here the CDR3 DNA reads TGTGCCATCAGTGAGTCCGGGACTAGCGGATTCTACGAGCAGTACTTC.

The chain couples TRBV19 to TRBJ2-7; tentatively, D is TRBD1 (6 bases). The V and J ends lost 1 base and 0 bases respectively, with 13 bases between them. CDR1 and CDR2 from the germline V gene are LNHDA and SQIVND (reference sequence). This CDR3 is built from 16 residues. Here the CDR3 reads CASSIGSRTASYEQYF. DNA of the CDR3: TGTGCCAGTAGTATAGGGTCCCGGACAGCCTCCTACGAGCAGTACTTC.

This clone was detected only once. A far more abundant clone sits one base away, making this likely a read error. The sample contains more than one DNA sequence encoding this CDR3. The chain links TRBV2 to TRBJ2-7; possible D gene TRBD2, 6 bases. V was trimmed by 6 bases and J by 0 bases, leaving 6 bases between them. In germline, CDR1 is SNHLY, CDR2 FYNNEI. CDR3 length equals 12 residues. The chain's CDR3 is CASSGSSYEQYF. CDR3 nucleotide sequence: TGTGCCAGCAGCGGGAGCTCCTACGAGCAGTACTTC.

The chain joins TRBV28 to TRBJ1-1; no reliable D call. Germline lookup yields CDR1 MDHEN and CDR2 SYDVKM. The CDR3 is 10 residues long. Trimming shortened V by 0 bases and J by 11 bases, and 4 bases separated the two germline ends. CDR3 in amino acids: CASSLWGAFF. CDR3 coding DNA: TGTGCCAGCAGTTTATGGGGGGCTTTCTTT.

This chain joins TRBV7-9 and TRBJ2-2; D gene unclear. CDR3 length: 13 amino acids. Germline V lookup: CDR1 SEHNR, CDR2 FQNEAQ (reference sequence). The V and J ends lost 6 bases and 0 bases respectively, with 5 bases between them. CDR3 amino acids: CASRGANTGELFF. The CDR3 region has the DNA TGTGCCAGCAGGGGCGCGAACACCGGGGAGCTGTTTTTT.

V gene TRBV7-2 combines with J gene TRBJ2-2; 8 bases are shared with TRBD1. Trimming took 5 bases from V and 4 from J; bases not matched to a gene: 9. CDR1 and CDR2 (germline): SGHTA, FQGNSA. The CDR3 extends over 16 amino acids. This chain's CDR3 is CASSHSRTGFTGELFF. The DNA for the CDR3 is TGTGCCAGCAGCCACTCCAGGACAGGGTTCACCGGGGAGCTGTTTTTT.

CDR3 loop: CASSLERPGEQYF. In nucleotides, the CDR3 is TGTGCCAGCAGCTTAGAGAGGCCGGGCGAGCAGTACTTC. The chain carries TRBV13 and TRBJ2-7; D gene uncertain. There are 13 residues in the CDR3. With 1 base removed from V and 6 bases from J, the gap between germline ends came to 10 bases. From germline, CDR1 is PRHDT and CDR2 FYEKMQ (reference sequence).

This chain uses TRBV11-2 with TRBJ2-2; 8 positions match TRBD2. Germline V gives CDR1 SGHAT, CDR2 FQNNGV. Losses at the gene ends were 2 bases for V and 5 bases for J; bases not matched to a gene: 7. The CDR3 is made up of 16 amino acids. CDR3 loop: CASSLPGTSGTGELFF. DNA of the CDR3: TGTGCCAGCAGCTTACCCGGGACTAGTGGTACCGGGGAGCTGTTTTTT.

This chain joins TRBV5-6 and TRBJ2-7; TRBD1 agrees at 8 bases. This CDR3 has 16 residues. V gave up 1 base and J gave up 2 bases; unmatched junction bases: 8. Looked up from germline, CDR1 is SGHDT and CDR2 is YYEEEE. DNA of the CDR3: TGTGCCAGCAGCTTGCGGAGGACAGGGCTTACCTACGAGCAGTACTTC. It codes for CASSLRRTGLTYEQYF.

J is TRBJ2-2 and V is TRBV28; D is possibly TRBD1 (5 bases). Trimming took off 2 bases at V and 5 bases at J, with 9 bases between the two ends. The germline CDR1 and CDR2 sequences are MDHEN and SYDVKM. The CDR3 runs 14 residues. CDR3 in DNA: TGTGCCAGCAGTTTACGCAGGGTAACCGGGGAGCTGTTTTTT. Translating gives CASSLRRVTGELFF.

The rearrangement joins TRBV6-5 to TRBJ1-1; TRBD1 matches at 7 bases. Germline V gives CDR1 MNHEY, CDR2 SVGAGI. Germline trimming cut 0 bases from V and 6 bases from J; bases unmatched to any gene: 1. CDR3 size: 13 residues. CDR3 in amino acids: CASSYSGTAEAFF. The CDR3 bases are TGTGCCAGCAGTTACTCAGGGACAGCTGAAGCTTTCTTT.

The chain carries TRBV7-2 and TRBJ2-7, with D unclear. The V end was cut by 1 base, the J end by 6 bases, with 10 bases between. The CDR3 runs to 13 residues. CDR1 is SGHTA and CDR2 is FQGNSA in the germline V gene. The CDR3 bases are TGTGCCAGCAGCTTAGGTGGAAGATTCGAGCAGTACTTC. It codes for CASSLGGRFEQYF. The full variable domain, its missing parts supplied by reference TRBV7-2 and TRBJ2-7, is GAGVSQSPSNKVTEKGKDVELRCDPISGHTALYWYRQSLGQGLEFLIYFQGNSAPDKSGLPSDRFSAERTGGSVSTLTIQRTQQEDSAVYLCASSLGGRFEQYFGPGTRLTVT.